This T cell receptor (beta chain) was sequenced in a study of molecular identifiers for immune sequencing clone quantification. The authors built bulk TCR libraries by previously described methods with listed TCR primers. Each CDR3 protein is one row after TCRdb ran MiXCR on the PCR reads. The profile covers some 590,000 distinct CDR3 sequences, with approximately 24% appearing a single time and about 0.81% taken by the ten largest. Broader study findings: Spiked TCR RNA from one Jurkat cell reportedly showed up when mixed among over 900,000 naive cells.

This clonotype appeared a few times. The antigen is unknown. There are 15 residues in the CDR3. Trimming at V came to 6 bases and at J to 7 bases, leaving 12 bases not matched to a gene. Per the germline V gene, CDR1 is LGHNA and CDR2 is YSLEER. Sorted cells numbering roughly 19,000 to 1,000,000, with 10%, 30% or 50% RNA, yielded the naive CD8 libraries. This clonotype originated in a human donor in good health. Some libraries in this study had Jurkat cell RNA spiked in. V and J are TRBV4-3 and TRBJ2-1, with 7 positions matching TRBD1. The sequencing input was naive CD8+ T cells from blood, with Jurkat cell RNA spiked in. Subset indicated: FACS-sorted CD8+CD4-CCR7+CD45RA+ naive T cells. The CDR3, as DNA: TGCGCCAGCAGACATGGACAGGCACCGGGGAATGAGCAGTTCTTC. Amino acid sequence: CASRHGQAPGNEQFF.